These T cell receptor beta chains were read from a single sample in a study of blood T cell repertoires in COVID-19. Libraries were prepared by immunoSEQ multiplex PCR; TCRdb keeps only in-frame clonotypes and omits some of them. The data show some 130,000 clones, with approximately 85% seen just once and about 4.3% held by the top ten. Material: peripheral blood. These receptors all stem from a human donor in a cohort sampled during active COVID-19. Both conserved end residues are part of each CDR3. Each record gives: D gene, J gene, V gene, CDR3 DNA, CDR3 protein. A D gene is named only where the DNA matches it firmly.

d_call: TRBD2
j_call: TRBJ2-3
v_call: TRBV20-1
cdr3_nt: TGCAGTGCTAGTGGACTAGCGGGAGCAGATACGCAGTATTTT
cdr3_aa: CSASGLAGADTQYF

d_call: -
j_call: TRBJ2-2
v_call: TRBV10-1
cdr3_nt: TGCGCCAGCAGTATACTAGCGAACACCGGGGAGCTGTTTTTT
cdr3_aa: CASSILANTGELFF

d_call: TRBD2
j_call: TRBJ2-3
v_call: TRBV7-2
cdr3_nt: TGTGCCAGCAGCTTTAGCGGGGGGATTGCAGATACGCAGTATTTT
cdr3_aa: CASSFSGGIADTQYF

d_call: -
j_call: TRBJ2-7
v_call: TRBV6-5
cdr3_nt: TGTGCCAGCAGACCCCGTGGCAGCGGTCCCTACGAGCAGTACTTC
cdr3_aa: CASRPRGSGPYEQYF

d_call: -
j_call: TRBJ1-5
v_call: TRBV15
cdr3_nt: TGTGCCACCAGCAGAGTTGCAGGACAGCCCCAGCATTTT
cdr3_aa: CATSRVAGQPQHF

d_call: TRBD1
j_call: TRBJ1-1
v_call: TRBV19
cdr3_nt: TGTGCCAGTACCAGACAGGGTAGTGCTGAAGCTTTCTTT
cdr3_aa: CASTRQGSAEAFF

d_call: -
j_call: TRBJ1-1
v_call: TRBV7-8
cdr3_nt: TGTGCCAGCAGCTTTAGCGGGATCACTGAAGCTTTCTTT
cdr3_aa: CASSFSGITEAFF

d_call: -
j_call: TRBJ2-7
v_call: TRBV7-2
cdr3_nt: TGTGCCAGCAGCTTGGCAACAGACCCGTCCTACGAGCAGTACTTC
cdr3_aa: CASSLATDPSYEQYF

d_call: -
j_call: TRBJ2-5
v_call: TRBV11-3
cdr3_nt: TGTGCCAGCAGCCTCACTGAGACCCAGTACTTC
cdr3_aa: CASSLTETQYF

d_call: TRBD2
j_call: TRBJ2-3
v_call: TRBV11-3
cdr3_nt: TGTGCCAGCAGTGATCTTGAGATAACTAGCGGGAGCCCAGATACGCAGTATTTT
cdr3_aa: CASSDLEITSGSPDTQYF

d_call: TRBD2
j_call: TRBJ2-1
v_call: TRBV7-9
cdr3_nt: TGTGCCAGCATCCCTAGCGGGAGGTCCAATGAGCAGTTCTTC
cdr3_aa: CASIPSGRSNEQFF

d_call: -
j_call: TRBJ1-2
v_call: TRBV2
cdr3_nt: TGTGCCAGCTCTCAGGACAGCCCTATTGGCTACACCTTC
cdr3_aa: CASSQDSPIGYTF